This T cell receptor beta chain stems from a study of T cell responses to AZD1222 COVID-19 vaccine. On this clone: Its antigen is unknown.

TCRdb keeps only in-frame clones here, not all; method: immunoSEQ multiplex PCR. The sample includes about 140,000 clones, less than 95% of them seen just once. General observations from the study: Researchers took repertoire samples only after the peak T cell response had come. Reportedly, close to half of spike-specific TCRs are directed against unmutated variant regions.

Germline CDR1 and CDR2: SGHAT and FQNNGV. Germline trimming cut 5 bases from V and 4 bases from J; bases unmatched to any gene: 7. This CDR3 is 14 amino acids long. This specimen was peripheral blood, taken 28 days after the second dose of the MenACWY control vaccine. The origin of this receptor is an adult who received the MenACWY meningococcal vaccine as a control. V is TRBV11-2 and J is TRBJ1-1; 7 bases map to TRBD1. The CDR3 sequence: CASSGRQGSTEAFF. In DNA form, the CDR3 reads TGTGCCAGCAGCGGACGACAGGGATCCACTGAAGCTTTCTTT.